What follows are 17 T cell receptor beta chains derived from one specimen sequenced in a study of T-cell reconstitution after alpha-beta-depleted transplantation in children (dated by TCRdb to between 2015 and 2016). Libraries were built with PCR. This sample was sequenced with an Illumina HiSeq 2500. Molecular barcoding was employed in the preparation of TCR libraries, with unique molecular identifiers being used to normalize TCRbeta repertoire quantification. The raw public reads went through TCRdb reprocessing: fastp at Q25, MiXCR clone calling, in-frame beta chains kept. Under each unique CDR3 protein, matching rows form one entry showing the most common genes and DNA. The sample table lists approximately 400,000 distinct CDR3 sequences, roughly a tenth of them with a count of one. Jointly, the top ten make up nearly 5.5% of the sample. Sequencing was performed on PBMCs from the stem cell graft donor, taken from the stem cell graft. Receptor source: a human donor who donated a stem cell graft to a child with acute myeloid leukemia.

This clonotype has at least ten counts. In nucleotides, the CDR3 is TGTGCCAGCAGCAAGTCAGATACGCAGTATTTT. Protein product: CASSKSDTQYF. This chain links TRBV7-2 with TRBJ2-3; D remains ambiguous. The germline gives CDR1 SGHTA, CDR2 FQGNSA. Trimming cost V 5 bases and J 4 bases, with 4 bases left between them. The CDR3 is 11 residues long.

The V and J genes are TRBV7-9 and TRBJ2-7, with a tentative D call TRBD1 (6 bases). Trimming removed 5 bases from V and 6 bases from J, with 17 bases in between. Germline V gene sequence: CDR1 SEHNR, CDR2 FQNEAQ (reference sequence). This CDR3 is 14 amino acids long. CDR3 sequence reads: CASSTSTGLGEQYF. The CDR3 region has the DNA TGTGCCAGCAGCACCTCAACAGGGTTGGGCGAGCAGTACTTC.

The table lists this clonotype with many counts. The rearrangement joins TRBV7-2 to TRBJ1-2; TRBD1 might be the D (5 bases). The CDR3 totals 14 residues. Germline lookup yields CDR1 SGHTA and CDR2 FQGNSA. V shed 5 bases and J shed 5 bases, with 15 bases lying between them. The CDR3 DNA sequence: TGTGCCAGCAGCCATAAAGGGACGGCATATGGCTACACCTTC. It specifies CASSHKGTAYGYTF.

This clonotype came up a few times. The V call is TRBV5-1, the J call TRBJ2-4; 8 bases are shared with TRBD2. The length of the CDR3 is 15 residues. Germline V gives CDR1 SGHRS, CDR2 YFSETQ. J lost 3 bases, V lost 5 bases, and 7 bases had no gene match. CDR3 coding DNA: TGCGCCAGCAGAATGAGCGGGAGTGTCAAAAACATTCAGTACTTC. Amino acids: CASRMSGSVKNIQYF.

The J gene is TRBJ2-6, the V gene TRBV20-1, with D tentatively TRBD1 or TRBD2 (5 bases each). Trimming stripped 5 bases from V and 0 bases from J, with 17 bases between. Germline values: CDR1 DFQATT, CDR2 SNEGSKA (reference sequence). The CDR3 sequence is 17 residues long. The CDR3 coding sequence is TGCAGTGCTGAAAGGGGCGGGTTAAGCTCTGGGGCCAACGTCCTGACTTTC. Residues: CSAERGGLSSGANVLTF.

The gene calls are TRBV7-8 and TRBJ2-3; 8 nucleotides agree with TRBD2. Per germline, CDR1 SGHVS and CDR2 FQNEAQ. The trim removed 5 bases at V and 7 bases at J, leaving 26 bases unmatched. The CDR3 has 20 residues. The CDR3 bases are TGTGCCAGCAGCCCTAAGGCGGGGGGCAGGGGCTGGCTAGCCCCCTATACGCAGTATTTT. The encoded protein is CASSPKAGGRGWLAPYTQYF.

This clonotype was counted many times. V gene TRBV5-1 combines with J gene TRBJ1-1, with TRBD1 as a possible D gene (5 bases). CDR1 is SGHRS, CDR2 YFSETQ, per germline. Trimming removed 3 bases at V and 4 bases at J, with 13 bases between. The CDR3 is 14 amino acids. Here the CDR3 reads CASSSPGGGTEAFF. The CDR3 coding sequence is TGCGCCAGCAGCTCACCGGGCGGGGGCACTGAAGCTTTCTTT.

This clonotype was recorded at least ten times. The V gene is TRBV20-1, the J gene TRBJ1-4; 7 bases line up with TRBD1. Germline V gene sequence: CDR1 DFQATT, CDR2 SNEGSKA (reference sequence). The CDR3 spans 13 residues. Trimming removed 4 bases from V and 7 bases from J; junction bases left unmatched: 6. The CDR3 loop is CSAMTGKSEKLFF. The CDR3 region has the DNA TGCAGTGCTATGACAGGGAAGAGTGAAAAACTGTTTTTT.

The chain links TRBV5-5 to TRBJ1-1; no definite D call. This CDR3 has 14 amino acids. The germline V and J ends were trimmed by 2 bases and 5 bases, with 13 bases remaining between them. Germline V gene lookup returns CDR1 SGHKS and CDR2 YYEKEE (reference sequence). CDR3 bases: TGTGCCAGCAGCTTTGATCCGGGGAAGACTGAAGCTTTCTTT. This encodes CASSFDPGKTEAFF.

This sequence joins TRBV4-2 and TRBJ2-3; either TRBD1 or TRBD2 may fit D (6 bases each). This CDR3 contains 17 residues. The V and J ends lost 0 bases and 6 bases respectively, with 19 bases between them. Per germline, CDR1 LGHNA and CDR2 YNFKEQ. CDR3 residues: CASSQDRGVTASDTQYF. In DNA form, the CDR3 reads TGTGCCAGCAGCCAAGATAGGGGGGTGACTGCGTCGGATACGCAGTATTTT.

The genes are TRBV12-3 or TRBV12-4 and TRBJ2-2; a weak D match, TRBD1 (6 bases). The CDR3 length is 15 residues. Trimming cost V 5 bases and J 5 bases, with 15 bases left between them. DNA for the CDR3: TGTGCCAGCAGTAAGACAGGTTCTTTTACCGGGGAGCTGTTTTTT. Translation gives CASSKTGSFTGELFF.

The genes are TRBV5-5 and TRBJ2-5; TRBD2 agrees at 8 bases. This CDR3 is built from 17 residues. Trimming took 2 bases from V and 3 from J; bases not matched to a gene: 12. Looked up from germline, CDR1 is SGHKS and CDR2 is YYEKEE (reference sequence). The CDR3 nucleotides read TGTGCCAGCAGCTTAGGAGCGGGGGCGGCGTTGGAAGAGACCCAGTACTTC. This translates into CASSLGAGAALEETQYF. The entire variable domain, with the rest obtained from reference TRBV5-5 and TRBJ2-5, is as follows: DAGVTQSPTHLIKTRGQQVTLRCSPISGHKSVSWYQQVLGQGPQFIFQYYEKEERGRGNFPDRFSARQFPNYSSELNVNALLLGDSALYLCASSLGAGAALEETQYFGPGTRLLVL.

This rearrangement joins TRBV29-1 to TRBJ2-5, with 8 bases matching TRBD2. Germline CDR1 reads SQVTM; CDR2 reads ANQGSEA. The V gene end was trimmed by 6 bases and the J gene end by 1 base; junction bases not matched to a gene: 10. The CDR3 runs 15 residues. The CDR3 nucleotides are TGCAGCGTGGACGGAGCGGGGGTCCTCCAAGAGACCCAGTACTTC. The encoded protein is CSVDGAGVLQETQYF.

V is TRBV7-2 and J is TRBJ2-3; 7 nucleotides line up with TRBD2. CDR1 and CDR2 from the germline V gene are SGHTA and FQGNSA. V trimming: 1 base; J trimming: 2 bases; junction bases outside the gene matches: 6. The CDR3 has 16 residues. In DNA form, the CDR3 reads TGTGCCAGCAGCTTAGTAAGCGGGGCAATCACAGATACGCAGTATTTT. This sequence encodes CASSLVSGAITDTQYF.

In its sample, this clonotype was seen many times. The chain uses TRBV5-6 and TRBJ1-4; D is possibly TRBD1 (5 bases). This CDR3 comprises 14 residues. Deletions cut 4 bases from V and 8 bases from J, with 15 bases between. Germline V gene lookup returns CDR1 SGHDT and CDR2 YYEEEE. CDR3 bases: TGTGCCAGCAGCGCCACAGGAGAGGGGGAAAAACTGTTTTTT. Protein sequence: CASSATGEGEKLFF.

This rearrangement joins TRBV18 to TRBJ2-1, with 11 bases fitting TRBD1. CDR3 size: 16 residues. Trimming took 3 bases from V and 8 from J; bases not matched to a gene: 9. Looked up from germline, CDR1 is KGHSH and CDR2 is LQKENI. This CDR3 is CASSPFLGQGADEQFF. Written as DNA, the CDR3 is TGTGCCAGCTCACCTTTCCTTGGACAGGGGGCAGATGAGCAGTTCTTC.

This clonotype was seen a few times. The rearrangement uses TRBV7-8 and TRBJ2-5, with unresolved D. The germline V gene encodes CDR1 SGHVS and CDR2 FQNEAQ. The V gene lost 5 bases and the J gene lost 3 bases, with 7 bases spanning the gap. The CDR3 covers 12 residues. As DNA, the CDR3 is TGTGCCAGCAGCAAGGCAGAAGAGACCCAGTACTTC. Residues: CASSKAEETQYF.